This TCR beta chain was identified during a study of monozygotic twins with inflammatory bowel disease (dated by TCRdb to 2018 to 2020). In terms of the full investigation: A total of some 28 monozygotic twin pairs were included in the full study, comprising nine German pairs (four IBD-concordant, five IBD-discordant) and 19 IBD-discordant Danish pairs. The search for disease-associated traits relied mainly on comparing, within discordant pairs, IBD patients with their genetically identical healthy co-twins. Each individual had, on average, about 151 000 unique TCRalpha sequences and 181 000 unique TCRbeta sequences available for analysis.

Reading from cysteine to phenylalanine, the CDR3 counts 18 amino acids. No nucleotide data were recorded. Via the germline V gene (reference sequence), CDR1 is DFQATT and CDR2 SNEGSKA. A remark on this clonotype: What this receptor recognizes is not known.

From each donor, a roughly 2.3 ml peripheral blood sample was collected into PAXgene tubes and stored at -80 degrees C. Total RNA was isolated from whole blood with the PAXgene blood miRNA kit on an automated QIAcube, without T cell sorting. Peripheral blood from monozygotic twin pairs concordant or discordant for inflammatory bowel disease was subjected to deep TCRalpha and TCRbeta repertoire profiling with unique molecular barcoding. Smoking habits were recorded for all twin pairs, and individuals were classified as current, former or never smokers. Library construction relied on 5' RACE. For each TCR library, around 3,800 ng of total RNA was used. cDNA was synthesized with SMARTScribe reverse transcriptase in eight separate reactions per sample. Unique molecular identifiers containing a 6-nucleotide sample barcode were introduced through template switching during cDNA synthesis. TCRalpha and TCRbeta cDNA was amplified in two nested PCRs of about 17 and 10 cycles, and bead purification was carried out after each PCR. Before amplification, the cDNA was treated with uracil DNA-glycosylase and purified using the QIAquick PCR purification kit. The second PCR added Illumina TruSeq-compatible adapters along with sample-specific barcodes. Library quality and concentration were checked on TapeStation and Qubit, and libraries were pooled at roughly 5.1 ng each. The pooled libraries were sequenced with 2 x 100 bp reads and custom sequencing primers on an Illumina HiSeq2500 single-index Rapid Run. Per the source publication's procedure: MiGEC version 1.2.6 was used for UMI-based consensus assembly to correct PCR and sequencing errors. MiXCR version 2.1.1 handled V(D)J alignment, clonotype assembly and CDR3 extraction. To normalise gene usage, clonotype sharing and MAIT/NKT TCR abundance, the analysis used the top 1000, 10 000 and 20 000 clonotypes per sample. Diversity was computed as the inverse Simpson index with the vegan R package after downsampling to 27 000 UMIs. Paired Mann-Whitney U tests on discordant twin pairs were used, with Benjamini-Hochberg multiple-testing correction. TCRdb reprocessed the public reads and reports one entry per CDR3 protein sequence, without DNA. TCRdb, not the authors, supplied the V and J calls. The table for this sample shows more than 120,000 distinct CDR3 sequences. The top ten clones comprise approximately 2.5% of the sample.

Overall results and qualifications from the work: The results gave no support for a single strong signal or clonotype linked to IBD. Concordant and discordant twins showed no difference in repertoire similarity, possibly because of limited statistical power. A decrease in TCRbeta repertoire diversity, as measured by inverse Simpson index, was observed in IBD patients compared with their healthy co-twins. Fewer clonotypes were shared with other individuals by IBD patients than by healthy twins, most markedly in patients showing signs of disease activity. Differing immunosuppressive treatments among patients may have added background noise and inter-individual variability to the repertoires. Different T cell subtypes could not be distinguished in the analysis.

The sequence was obtained from a human donor with ulcerative colitis or Crohn's disease, or a healthy co-twin of an affected twin (not recorded which). The chain uses TRBV20-1 and TRBJ2-4; TCRdb picks TRBD1, but there is no DNA to check that call. Sequencing was performed on blood. This receptor has the CDR3 CSARDRYTGALAKNIQYF.